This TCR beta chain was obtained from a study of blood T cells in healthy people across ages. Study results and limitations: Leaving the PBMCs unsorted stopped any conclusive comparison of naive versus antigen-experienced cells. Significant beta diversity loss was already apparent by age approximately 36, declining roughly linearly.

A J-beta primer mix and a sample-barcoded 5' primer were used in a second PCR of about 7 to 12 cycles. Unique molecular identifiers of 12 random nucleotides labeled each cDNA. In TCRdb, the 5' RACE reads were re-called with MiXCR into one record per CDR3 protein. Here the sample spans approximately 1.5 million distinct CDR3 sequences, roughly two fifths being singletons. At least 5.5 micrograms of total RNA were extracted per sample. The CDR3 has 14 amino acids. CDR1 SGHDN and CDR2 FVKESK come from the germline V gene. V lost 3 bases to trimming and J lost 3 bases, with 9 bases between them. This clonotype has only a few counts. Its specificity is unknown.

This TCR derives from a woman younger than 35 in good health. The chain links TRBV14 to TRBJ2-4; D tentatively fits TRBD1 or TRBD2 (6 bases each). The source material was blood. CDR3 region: CASSHRGGKNIQYF. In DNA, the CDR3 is TGTGCCAGCAGCCACAGGGGAGGCAAAAACATTCAGTACTTC.